Presented here are 16 T cell receptor beta chains from one specimen sequenced in a study of blood T cell repertoires in COVID-19. Repertoires were generated with immunoSEQ multiplex PCR, while TCRdb's copy carries only in-frame clones and drops some. The sample consists of under 300,000 clones, about 73% of them appearing once. Sequenced sample: peripheral blood. The receptors were gathered from a woman aged 80 or older with acute or convalescent COVID-19.

The chain carries TRBV6-5 and TRBJ1-2; tentatively, D is TRBD1 (5 bases). V lost 6 bases to trimming and J lost 4 bases, with 18 bases between them. In germline, CDR1 is MNHEY, CDR2 SVGAGI. The CDR3 has 15 residues. The CDR3 DNA is TGTGCCAGCAGCGCTCAGACAGTTTCACTCTATGGCTACACCTTC. It encodes CASSAQTVSLYGYTF.

This clone was seen once. This sequence joins TRBV7-2 and TRBJ2-7; TRBD1 matches 12 bases. The V and J ends lost 5 bases and 4 bases, in that order; junction bases with no gene match: 6. The CDR3 sequence is 15 residues long. From germline, CDR1 is SGHTA and CDR2 FQGNSA. The DNA of the CDR3 is TGTGCCAGCAGCGAGGGACAGGGGGCAACTTACGAGCAGTACTTC. It encodes CASSEGQGATYEQYF.

This clone was observed a handful of times. This chain uses TRBV12-3 or TRBV12-4 with TRBJ1-1; D perhaps matches TRBD1 (5 bases). V lost 5 bases, J lost 6 bases, and 13 bases lay in between. CDR3 length: 13 amino acids. The CDR3: CASSQQVASEAFF. CDR3 nucleotide sequence: TGTGCCAGCAGTCAACAGGTCGCCTCTGAAGCTTTCTTT.

There are a few counts of this clone. V and J are TRBV10-3 and TRBJ2-7, with TRBD2 identical over 9 bases. The CDR3 is 15 residues long. Losses at the gene ends were 0 bases for V and 3 bases for J; bases not matched to a gene: 3. Germline lookup yields CDR1 ENHRY and CDR2 SYGVKD. The CDR3 DNA reads as TGTGCCATCAGTGAGTCAGCGGGGGGACTCTACGAGCAGTACTTC. The encoded protein is CAISESAGGLYEQYF.

This clone was observed once. Written as DNA, the CDR3 is TGTGCCAGCAGCTTAGGTTCGGGAGGACCAAACACCATATATTTT. Translating it yields CASSLGSGGPNTIYF. The V and J genes are TRBV7-9 and TRBJ1-3; D is ambiguous. The CDR3 covers 15 residues. Per germline, CDR1 SEHNR and CDR2 FQNEAQ (reference sequence). V dropped 1 base and J dropped 6 bases, with 13 bases sitting between them.

The genes are TRBV5-4 and TRBJ2-3, with a weak D call TRBD2 (5 bases). This CDR3 has 16 amino acids. V was shortened by 1 base and J by 8 bases, with 20 bases between the two germline ends. Germline assignment: CDR1 SGHNT and CDR2 YYREEE (reference sequence). The CDR3 DNA is TGTGCCAGCAGCTTGTGGGCCAGTTTTTCCGAGGGTACGCAGTATTTT. Translated: CASSLWASFSEGTQYF.

This chain links TRBV2 with TRBJ2-3; TRBD1 matches at 9 bases. The length of the CDR3 is 15 residues. Germline trimming cut 5 bases from V and 7 bases from J; bases unmatched to any gene: 10. CDR1 is SNHLY and CDR2 is FYNNEI in the germline V gene. The CDR3 region is CASSWTGDFKNTQYF. As DNA, the CDR3 is TGTGCCAGCAGTTGGACAGGGGACTTTAAGAATACGCAGTATTTT.

This clone has more than one count but fewer than ten. The gene calls are TRBV7-9 and TRBJ2-2; TRBD2 matches 8 bases. The V gene's germline CDR1 is SEHNR and CDR2 FQNEAQ (reference sequence). J lost 6 bases, V lost 2 bases, and 5 bases had no gene match. The CDR3 contains 15 residues. For the CDR3, the DNA is TGTGCCAGCAGCTTACGGGGGGGCGCAGCCGGGGAGCTGTTTTTT. This encodes CASSLRGGAAGELFF.

The chain recombines TRBV4-1 with TRBJ1-6; D is undetermined. Germline CDR1 is MGHRA and CDR2 is YSYEKL. The V end lost 0 bases, the J end lost 13 bases, and 16 bases lay between the germline ends. This CDR3 has 15 residues. The CDR3 region is CASSQETGGNFPLHF. CDR3 DNA: TGCGCCAGCAGCCAAGAGACCGGAGGGAATTTCCCCCTCCACTTT.

In regard to this clone: Other nucleotide sequences from this sample produce the same CDR3. The chain joins TRBV2 to TRBJ2-2, with D possibly being TRBD1 (6 bases). The CDR3 is 14 amino acids. Germline CDR1 reads SNHLY; CDR2 reads FYNNEI. V lost 6 bases and J 2 bases, leaving 10 bases between the germline ends. The CDR3 coding sequence is TGTGCCAGCAGCGCCGGGACAAACACCGGGGAGCTGTTTTTT. It translates to CASSAGTNTGELFF.

J is TRBJ2-1 and V is TRBV4-1, with 8 bases lining up with TRBD2. The germline gives CDR1 MGHRA, CDR2 YSYEKL. The CDR3 is made up of 15 amino acids. Trimming cost V 0 bases and J 7 bases; bases outside gene matches: 5. CDR3 in amino acids: CASSQEAGVGNEQFF. DNA for the CDR3: TGCGCCAGCAGCCAAGAAGCGGGAGTGGGGAATGAGCAGTTCTTC.

The gene calls are TRBV18 and TRBJ2-3, with a tentative D call TRBD2 (6 bases). This CDR3 is built from 13 residues. V lost 6 bases to trimming and J lost 2 bases, with 9 bases between them. The V gene's germline CDR1 is KGHSH and CDR2 LQKENI. For the CDR3, the DNA is TGTGCCAGCTCGGAGGGAAACACAGATACGCAGTATTTT. This translates into CASSEGNTDTQYF.

V and J are TRBV7-9 and TRBJ1-1; TRBD1 aligns across 8 bases. The germline V gene has CDR1 SEHNR and CDR2 FQNEAQ (reference sequence). V shed 5 bases and J 8 bases; nucleotides not matched to a gene: 7. This CDR3 comprises 13 residues. CDR3 bases: TGTGCCAGCAGCGCCGGACAGGGTGAGGAAGCTTTCTTT. This sequence encodes CASSAGQGEEAFF.

The chain uses TRBV29-1 and TRBJ2-7, with 11 bases fitting TRBD2. Germline V CDR1 and CDR2: SQVTM, ANQGSEA. J gave up 2 bases and V 4 bases, and 1 base lay outside the gene matches. CDR3 length equals 13 residues. The CDR3 DNA reads TGCAGCGTTGTTAGCGGGGGGGCCTACGAGCAGTACTTC. This encodes CSVVSGGAYEQYF.

This rearrangement joins TRBV5-1 to TRBJ2-3; a weak D match, TRBD1 (6 bases). CDR1 is SGHRS and CDR2 is YFSETQ in the germline V gene. The CDR3 totals 14 residues. Trimming stripped 0 bases from V and 4 bases from J, with 9 bases between. The CDR3 protein is CASSLDRVADTQYF. In nucleotides, the CDR3 is TGCGCCAGCAGCTTGGACAGGGTGGCAGATACGCAGTATTTT.

This clone was counted only a few times. The V call is TRBV12-3 or TRBV12-4, the J call TRBJ1-2; 7 bases map to TRBD1. Germline trimming cut 1 base from V and 5 bases from J; bases unmatched to any gene: 1. The CDR3 covers 13 residues. The CDR3 region has the DNA TGTGCCAGCAGTTTAGGGGACAGTTATGGCTACACCTTC. It codes for CASSLGDSYGYTF.